The 14 T cell receptor beta chains presented below share a single source sample, sequenced in a study of shared clonotypes between healthy human individuals. Assay used: immunoSEQ multiplex PCR; TCRdb lists only in-frame clones, some missing. The table lists 2,100,000 or so clones, approximately 94% of them singletons. Sequenced material: naive CD4+ T cells sorted from blood. The subset here: CD45RA+ positively selected. The receptors originated from a man aged 18 to 29 in good health.

The rearrangement uses TRBV11-2 and TRBJ2-7; D call uncertain. V shed 1 base and J shed 4 bases, with 11 bases lying between them. There are 14 residues in the CDR3. The V gene's germline CDR1 is SGHAT and CDR2 FQNNGV. The CDR3 DNA is TGTGCCAGCAGCTTAGGAGTCCTGGGGTACGAGCAGTACTTC. This translates into CASSLGVLGYEQYF. The entire variable domain, with the rest obtained from reference TRBV11-2 and TRBJ2-7, is as follows: EAGVAQSPRYKIIEKRQSVAFWCNPISGHATLYWYQQILGQGPKLLIQFQNNGVVDDSQLPKDRFSAERLKGVDSTLKIQPAKLEDSAVYLCASSLGVLGYEQYFGPGTRLTVT.

The chain carries TRBV6-1 and TRBJ2-7; perhaps TRBD2 as D (5 bases). Germline loops: CDR1 MNHNS, CDR2 SASEGT. The CDR3 has 14 amino acids. V gave up 5 bases and J gave up 7 bases, with 18 bases separating them. The CDR3, as DNA: TGTGCCAGCAGTCCACGGACTGCCCCTGGGGAGCAGTACTTC. This sequence encodes CASSPRTAPGEQYF.

The V gene is TRBV19, the J gene TRBJ1-2; possible D gene TRBD1, 5 bases. This CDR3 is built from 15 residues. Germline V gene lookup returns CDR1 LNHDA and CDR2 SQIVND (reference sequence). The V end lost 3 bases, the J end lost 4 bases, and 15 bases lay between the germline ends. CDR3 DNA: TGTGCCAGTAGTATCGAGGGGAGGAGGGCCTATGGCTACACCTTC. It encodes CASSIEGRRAYGYTF.

The J gene is TRBJ2-7, the V gene TRBV29-1; TRBD1 agrees at 9 bases. CDR3 size: 12 residues. Germline V CDR1 and CDR2: SQVTM, ANQGSEA. The V segment lost 7 bases and the J segment 9 bases; nucleotides outside the gene matches: 10. Here the CDR3 reads CSAGQGEAGQYF. The CDR3 coding sequence is TGCAGCGCGGGACAGGGAGAGGCGGGGCAGTACTTC.

The chain joins TRBV6-5 to TRBJ1-1; D may be TRBD1 (6 bases). V dropped 8 bases and J dropped 6 bases, with 25 bases sitting between them. The germline gives CDR1 MNHEY, CDR2 SVGAGI. The CDR3 consists of 16 residues. The CDR3 loop is CASRSQGPRNLSEAFF. CDR3 nucleotides: TGTGCCAGCCGTTCGCAGGGGCCGCGCAATCTCTCTGAAGCTTTCTTT.

Only one count was recorded for this clone. The chain has TRBV20-1 and TRBJ2-7; no clear D. The CDR3 is 11 amino acids. With 6 bases removed from V and 5 bases from J, the gap between germline ends came to 11 bases. The V gene's germline CDR1 is DFQATT and CDR2 SNEGSKA (reference sequence). This CDR3 is CSAHGRNEQYF. CDR3 DNA: TGCAGTGCACACGGCCGGAACGAGCAGTACTTC.

CDR3 amino acids: CASRLQASYGYTF. DNA of the CDR3: TGTGCCAGCAGGTTACAGGCGTCCTATGGCTACACCTTC. This chain uses TRBV28 with TRBJ1-2, with D possibly being TRBD1 (5 bases). Germline CDR1 MDHEN, CDR2 SYDVKM. V gave up 6 bases and J gave up 4 bases, with 12 bases separating them. The CDR3 runs 13 residues.

This chain links TRBV7-2 with TRBJ2-7; 8 nucleotides align to TRBD2. The germline V gene has CDR1 SGHTA and CDR2 FQGNSA. The ends lost 6 bases at V and 4 bases at J; junction bases unmatched: 5. The CDR3 is made up of 13 amino acids. The CDR3 region is CASRPSGLYEQYF. The DNA for the CDR3 is TGTGCCAGCAGACCTAGCGGGTTATACGAGCAGTACTTC.

This clone was observed once. This chain links TRBV11-2 with TRBJ2-7, with 9 nucleotides matching TRBD2. With 4 bases clipped from V and 4 bases from J, the junction kept 8 bases outside the gene matches. CDR3 size: 15 residues. CDR1 and CDR2 (germline): SGHAT, FQNNGV. CDR3 sequence reads: CASSSALAGPYEQYF. CDR3 sequence (DNA): TGTGCCAGCAGCTCCGCACTAGCGGGCCCTTACGAGCAGTACTTC.

CDR3 residues: CASSVRSGAGDTQYF. The CDR3 DNA sequence: TGTGCCAGCAGTGTCCGTAGCGGGGCGGGAGATACGCAGTATTTT. The rearrangement joins TRBV6-1 to TRBJ2-3; 8 nucleotides line up with TRBD2. With V trimmed by 4 bases and J by 5 bases, 8 bases remained unmatched. The germline gives CDR1 MNHNS, CDR2 SASEGT. The CDR3 loop spans 15 amino acids.

The CDR3 sequence is CASSQVPSGVATNEKLFF. In nucleotides, the CDR3 is TGCGCCAGCAGCCAAGTGCCCTCCGGGGTTGCAACTAATGAAAAACTGTTTTTT. The rearrangement joins TRBV4-3 to TRBJ1-4, with no clear D. The CDR3 covers 18 residues. Germline V gene data show CDR1 as LGHNA and CDR2 as YSLEER. The V end lost 1 base, the J end lost 0 bases, and 15 bases lay between the germline ends.

The CDR3 DNA reads TGTGCCAGCAGTGAATTGGGGACAGGGGGCGCCTACAATGAGCAGTTCTTC. Translating gives CASSELGTGGAYNEQFF. The V and J genes are TRBV25-1 and TRBJ2-1; 12 bases match TRBD1. Germline CDR1 and CDR2: MGHDK and SYGVNS. This CDR3 region has 17 residues. The V gene end was trimmed by 1 base and the J gene end by 2 bases; junction bases not matched to a gene: 3. The full variable domain, in which reference TRBV25-1 and TRBJ2-1 provide the parts outside the CDR3, is EADIYQTPRYLVIGTGKKITLECSQTMGHDKMYWYQQDPGMELHLIHYSYGVNSTEKGDLSSESTVSRIRTEHFPLTLESARPSHTSQYLCASSELGTGGAYNEQFFGPGTRLTVL.

V is TRBV5-6 and J is TRBJ1-2; 10 bases are shared with TRBD1. V was pared by 4 bases and J by 8 bases, with 8 bases of the junction left unmatched. The germline CDR1 and CDR2 sequences are SGHDT and YYEEEE. The CDR3 runs 14 residues. The CDR3 loop is CASSRRQGAGGYTF. The CDR3 DNA sequence: TGTGCCAGCAGCCGTCGACAGGGGGCCGGCGGCTACACCTTC.

V and J are TRBV19 and TRBJ2-7; no reliable D call. The CDR3 length is 13 residues. The germline V and J ends were trimmed by 4 bases and 2 bases, with 9 bases remaining between them. Germline CDR1 and CDR2: LNHDA and SQIVND (reference sequence). The CDR3 spells CASSTHETYEQYF. The DNA of the CDR3 is TGTGCCAGTAGTACCCACGAAACCTACGAGCAGTACTTC. Variable domain in full (rest from reference TRBV19 and TRBJ2-7): DGGITQSPKYLFRKEGQNVTLSCEQNLNHDAMYWYRQDPGQGLRLIYYSQIVNDFQKGDIAEGYSVSREKKESFPLTVTSAQKNPTAFYLCASSTHETYEQYFGPGTRLTVT.